The 22 T cell receptor beta chains presented below share a single source sample, sequenced in a study of T cells in Graves' hyperthyroidism and ophthalmopathy. The TCR beta CDR3 regions underwent amplification using RNA transcripts as the source. First-round RT-PCR targeting the TCR CDR3 was performed with the HTBI primer set. TCRdb passed the multiplex PCR reads through MiXCR, listing each CDR3 protein once. The sample carries about 840,000 distinct CDR3 sequences, more than 30% recorded once. The sequencing sample was made of blood. The receptors originated from a man younger than 35 with Graves' hyperthyroidism.

This clonotype was seen at least ten times. The chain joins TRBV7-9 to TRBJ1-2, with TRBD1 as a possible D gene (5 bases). This CDR3 comprises 15 residues. V was pared by 5 bases and J by 6 bases, with 19 bases between. Germline CDR1 is SEHNR and CDR2 is FQNEAQ (reference sequence). This CDR3 reads CASSTLLQGTDGYTF. The CDR3 bases are TGTGCCAGCAGCACCCTCCTCCAGGGAACGGATGGCTACACCTTC. Full variable domain (missing parts from reference TRBV7-9 and TRBJ1-2): DTGVSQNPRHKITKRGQNVTFRCDPISEHNRLYWYRQTLGQGPEFLTYFQNEAQLEKSRLLSDRFSAERPKGSFSTLEIQRTEQGDSAMYLCASSTLLQGTDGYTFGSGTRLTVV.

Regarding this clonotype: Since a much larger clone is just one base distant, this may be a read error. The V gene is TRBV24-1, the J gene TRBJ2-2; D possibly corresponds to TRBD2 (5 bases). The germline V gene has CDR1 KGHDR and CDR2 SFDVKD. The CDR3 runs 13 residues. CDR3 bases: TGTGCCACCAGTGTGCGGGCTACCGGGGAGCTGTATTTT. Protein sequence: CATSVRATGELYF.

Only a few counts were recorded for this clonotype. The chain couples TRBV6-6 to TRBJ1-5; TRBD1 might be the D (5 bases). CDR3 length equals 13 residues. The V gene's germline CDR1 is MNHNY and CDR2 SVGAGI (reference sequence). Trimming removed 6 bases at V and 9 bases at J, with 15 bases between. The CDR3 region has the DNA TGTGCCAGCAGAGCCGGGGGGAGTCGGCCCCAGCATTTT. Translating gives CASRAGGSRPQHF.

The chain is built from TRBV5-6 and TRBJ2-5; D is unclear. Germline CDR1 reads SGHDT; CDR2 reads YYEEEE. The CDR3 totals 15 residues. Trimming left V 0 bases short and J 0 bases short, with 9 bases between. CDR3 nucleotide sequence: TGTGCCAGCAGCTTGGATCCCGTGTACCAAGAGACCCAGTACTTC. Its protein is CASSLDPVYQETQYF.

This clonotype was picked up many times. The CDR3 is CASSTRGGGETQYF. In DNA form, the CDR3 reads TGTGCCAGCAGTACCAGGGGTGGCGGAGAGACCCAGTACTTC. The chain employs TRBV2 and TRBJ2-5; D possibly corresponds to TRBD1 (6 bases). The germline CDR1 and CDR2 sequences are SNHLY and FYNNEI. Trimming removed 5 bases at V and 4 bases at J, with 14 bases between. This CDR3 is 14 amino acids long. The full variable domain, with the rest looked up from reference TRBV2 and TRBJ2-5, is EPEVTQTPSHQVTQMGQEVILRCVPISNHLYFYWYRQILGQKVEFLVSFYNNEISEKSEIFDDQFSVERPDGSNFTLKIRSTKLEDSAMYFCASSTRGGGETQYFGPGTRLLVL.

Notes on this clonotype: The junction does not match germline at one end; this may be a read error. The V call is TRBV14, the J call TRBJ2-6; TRBD1 matches at 7 bases. Germline V lookup: CDR1 SGHDN, CDR2 FVKESK. There are 14 residues in the CDR3. CDR3 loop: CASSQVSGGNVLTF. Written as DNA, the CDR3 is TGTGCCAGCAGCCAAGTTTCAGGGGGCAACGTCCTGACTTTC.

J is TRBJ1-2 and V is TRBV4-1, with 7 nucleotides matching TRBD1. Germline V gives CDR1 MGHRA, CDR2 YSYEKL. The CDR3 sequence is 15 residues long. Trimming at V came to 3 bases and at J to 3 bases, leaving 7 bases not matched to a gene. The CDR3 region is CASSHLSTGDYGYTF. The DNA of the CDR3 is TGCGCCAGCAGCCACCTCTCCACAGGGGACTATGGCTACACCTTC.

This clonotype was counted ten times or more. J is TRBJ2-5 and V is TRBV20-1; 8 nucleotides match TRBD2. The length of the CDR3 is 14 residues. Germline V gene lookup returns CDR1 DFQATT and CDR2 SNEGSKA (reference sequence). The V segment lost 0 bases and the J segment 3 bases; nucleotides outside the gene matches: 3. The CDR3 DNA is TGCAGTGCTAGAGAGGGCGGGGGGAAAGAGACCCAGTACTTC. Its protein product is CSAREGGGKETQYF.

The chain joins TRBV2 to TRBJ2-2, with D possibly called TRBD1 or TRBD2 (5 bases each). The germline CDR1 and CDR2 sequences are SNHLY and FYNNEI. The CDR3 runs to 15 residues. V was cut by 0 bases and J by 4 bases, with 9 bases left in between. This CDR3 is CASSEAGVATGELFF. The CDR3 DNA reads as TGTGCCAGCAGTGAAGCGGGGGTTGCCACCGGGGAGCTGTTTTTT.

This clonotype showed up many times. This chain connects TRBV7-8 to TRBJ2-5, with TRBD2 matching over 16 bases. Germline V gene sequence: CDR1 SGHVS, CDR2 FQNEAQ. This CDR3 has 17 amino acids. With V trimmed by 1 base and J by 3 bases, 2 bases remained unmatched. CDR3 residues: CASSLEGLAGGKETQYF. CDR3 DNA: TGTGCCAGCAGCTTAGAGGGACTAGCGGGGGGGAAAGAGACCCAGTACTTC.

This clonotype was observed at least ten times. V is TRBV19 and J is TRBJ1-2, with 7 bases identical to TRBD1. The CDR3 covers 14 residues. Trimming took 6 bases from V and 6 from J; bases not matched to a gene: 10. CDR1 and CDR2 from the germline V gene are LNHDA and SQIVND (reference sequence). CDR3 sequence: CASSSDRVGDGYTF. Here the CDR3 DNA reads TGTGCCAGTAGCAGCGACAGGGTAGGGGATGGCTACACCTTC. Supplemented by reference TRBV19 and TRBJ1-2, the full variable domain reads DGGITQSPKYLFRKEGQNVTLSCEQNLNHDAMYWYRQDPGQGLRLIYYSQIVNDFQKGDIAEGYSVSREKKESFPLTVTSAQKNPTAFYLCASSSDRVGDGYTFGSGTRLTVV.

This clonotype was recorded at least ten times. The genes are TRBV9 and TRBJ1-6, with D possibly being TRBD1 (6 bases). This CDR3 has 13 amino acids. The V and J ends lost 4 bases and 10 bases respectively, with 12 bases between them. Germline assignment: CDR1 SGDLS and CDR2 YYNGEE. The CDR3 bases are TGTGCCAGCAGCACAGGGTGGGGGTCACCCCTCCACTTT. Residues: CASSTGWGSPLHF.

This rearrangement joins TRBV6-5 to TRBJ1-1; 10 bases fit TRBD1. The V gene's germline CDR1 is MNHEY and CDR2 SVGAGI. The CDR3 loop spans 16 amino acids. Trimming cost V 2 bases and J 7 bases; bases outside gene matches: 10. CDR3 sequence: CASSYAMTGGSIEAFF. CDR3 DNA sequence: TGTGCCAGCAGTTACGCTATGACAGGGGGCTCAATTGAAGCTTTCTTT.

This clonotype was seen at least ten times. The rearrangement joins TRBV7-9 to TRBJ2-7, with TRBD2 matching 12 bases. CDR3 length: 17 residues. Germline-derived CDR1 and CDR2 are SEHNR and FQNEAQ (reference sequence). V lost 4 bases to trimming and J lost 5 bases; unmatched junction nucleotides: 12. The CDR3 protein is CASSSHPLAGGTHEQYF. For the CDR3, the DNA is TGTGCCAGCAGCTCCCACCCACTAGCGGGAGGTACTCACGAGCAGTACTTC.

The gene calls are TRBV20-1 and TRBJ1-5; weak D call: TRBD1 (6 bases). The CDR3 contains 13 residues. The V gene lost 3 bases and the J gene lost 3 bases, with 9 bases spanning the gap. Germline V gene lookup returns CDR1 DFQATT and CDR2 SNEGSKA (reference sequence). As DNA, the CDR3 is TGCAGTGCTAGGGACAGTTTCAATCAGCCCCAGCATTTT. This translates into CSARDSFNQPQHF.

This clonotype was found many times. The chain links TRBV7-3 to TRBJ1-1; maybe TRBD1 (5 bases). V dropped 5 bases and J dropped 1 base, with 8 bases sitting between them. Per germline, CDR1 SGHTA and CDR2 FQGTGA. The length of the CDR3 is 13 residues. CDR3 bases: TGTGCCAGCAGCATGACAGCGAACACTGAAGCTTTCTTT. This sequence encodes CASSMTANTEAFF.

V is TRBV19 and J is TRBJ2-2; unclear D gene. The CDR3 totals 14 residues. Germline V gene data show CDR1 as LNHDA and CDR2 as SQIVND (reference sequence). The ends were cut back, 3 bases at V and 4 bases at J, with 9 bases in the middle. CDR3 residues: CASSIRFTTGELFF. The CDR3 DNA reads TGTGCCAGTAGTATCAGGTTTACCACCGGGGAGCTGTTTTTT.

The chain recombines TRBV10-3 with TRBJ2-2; TRBD1 matches 7 bases. CDR3 length: 14 residues. Germline CDR1 and CDR2: ENHRY and SYGVKD. The V and J ends lost 10 bases and 0 bases, in that order; junction bases with no gene match: 5. CDR3 amino acids: CASLGQPNTGELFF. Written as DNA, the CDR3 is TGTGCCAGCCTGGGACAGCCGAACACCGGGGAGCTGTTTTTT.

The rearrangement links TRBV29-1 to TRBJ1-4, with TRBD1 matching 9 bases. Germline values: CDR1 SQVTM, CDR2 ANQGSEA. The CDR3 contains 14 residues. Unmatched junction bases numbered 9, after V lost 5 bases and J lost 8 bases. The CDR3 DNA is TGCAGCGTTTACAGGGGACAGGGAGGCGAAAAACTGTTTTTT. This translates into CSVYRGQGGEKLFF.

Of note for this clonotype: This clone may be a read error of a much larger clone one base away. This chain joins TRBV29-1 and TRBJ1-2; D gene unclear. Trimming removed 0 bases at V and 2 bases at J, with 10 bases between. Germline V gives CDR1 SQVTM, CDR2 ANQGSEA. The CDR3 is made up of 14 amino acids. This chain's CDR3 is CSVEDVRQNYGYTF. The CDR3 nucleotides read TGCAGCGTTGAAGATGTGCGGCAAAACTATGGCTACACCTTC.

The J gene is TRBJ2-7, the V gene TRBV7-6; D is perhaps TRBD1 (8 bases). V shed 5 bases and J shed 1 base, with 21 bases lying between them. The CDR3 is 17 amino acids. Looked up from germline, CDR1 is SGHVS and CDR2 is FNYEAQ. This chain's CDR3 is CASSLTLGQGGSYEQYF. In DNA, the CDR3 is TGTGCCAGCAGCCTGACCCTTGGACAGGGAGGGTCCTACGAGCAGTACTTC.

This chain joins TRBV6-5 and TRBJ2-5; no clear D. V was shortened by 0 bases and J by 4 bases, with 15 bases between the two germline ends. Per germline, CDR1 MNHEY and CDR2 SVGAGI. The CDR3 contains 16 residues. CDR3 amino acids: CASSYSTSSSPETQYF. In DNA, the CDR3 is TGTGCCAGCAGTTACTCGACGTCAAGCAGCCCAGAGACCCAGTACTTC.